This entry is about one T cell receptor (beta chain). No antigen is known for it. Trimming removed 3 bases at V and 1 base at J, with 12 bases between. The CDR3 covers 15 residues. Germline V gives CDR1 WNHNN, CDR2 SYGVQD (reference sequence). The data stem from a study of cytomegalovirus exposure and HLA in healthy donors. Study outcomes and limitations: CMV serostatus was the only recorded immune exposure for donors.

Primers for the PCR totalled 60 Vbeta and 13 Jbeta. The repertoire was sequenced with immunoSEQ multiplex PCR; TCRdb's copy has only in-frame clones and lacks some. Its listing shows some 72,000 clones. The receptor comes from a boy between 10 and 17 years old in good health and CMV-seronegative. The chain combines TRBV10-1 with TRBJ2-5, with a tentative D call TRBD1 (6 bases). The sequenced material came from PBMCs. This CDR3 reads CASSEGGNPQETQYF. CDR3 DNA: TGCGCCAGCAGTGAAGGGGGAAATCCCCAAGAGACCCAGTACTTC.